This TCR beta chain was documented in a study of blood T cell repertoires in COVID-19 (dated by TCRdb to about 2020). For the wider study: Collaborator samples came from the United States, Italy and Spain and covered acute and convalescent phases of COVID-19. The material from the prospective study consisted of cDNA or gDNA derived from T cells, B-cell-depleted T cells, or PBMCs. Subjects who had been exposed to COVID-19, were actively infected with it, or had recovered from it provided the deeply sampled blood TCRbeta repertoires that made up the dataset. The repertoires were released in a freely available public database meant as a resource for research on the immune response to SARS-CoV-2. Samples were obtained from the ongoing ImmuneRACE study (first 160 participants) and from over a thousand subjects provided by 6 global collaborators. A de-identified subject ID, COVID-19 status, age in years and sex were almost always included in the sample metadata. Where HLA class I and class II types were available, the types were taken from metadata supplied by the sample provider, not from assay-based typing. Broader findings and caveats from the paper: The quantity of clinical and demographic metadata differed by source and by participant and was supplied without curation.

Each collaborating institution followed its own protocols to collect whole blood in K2EDTA tubes. For TCRbeta analysis, collaborators shipped samples as frozen whole blood, isolated PBMCs, or DNA extracted from either of those sample types. The CDR3 goes from the cysteine to the phenylalanine over 15 residues. The entry retains the CDR3 DNA only, 45 bases that are in frame from base 1. Trimming leaves V shorter by 4 bases and J shorter by 8 bases, with the junction holding 10 bases beyond the gene matches. The CDR1 and CDR2 encoded by the germline V gene are SGHTA and FQGTGA. For this clone: Its specific antigen is unknown. No much larger clone is present one base from it, and per-base qualities are unavailable.

TCRbeta CDR3 regions were amplified from genomic DNA by means of the immunoSEQ Assay, a bias-controlled multiplex PCR. The authors' pipeline ran thus. Nucleated cell counts per sample were estimated from amplification of reference gene primers within the assay. To quantify the absolute abundance of each unique TCRbeta CDR3 rearrangement, sequence reads were collapsed and filtered. Productive Simpson clonality was computed per sample as the square root of Simpson's diversity index over productive rearrangements. Here the immuneACCESS table is served through TCRdb, limited to in-frame sequences with V and J called. Missing clones are a known gap in these copies; in checked studies unresolved V genes cover under half, and the rest lacks a known reason. The DNA was the basis for D and trimming; V, J and clone size are from that table. A total of about 150,000 clones appear in this sample, around four fifths of them only once. Less than 2.5% of the sample goes to the ten largest clones.

The chain joins TRBV7-3 to TRBJ2-2, and 7 bases in between align with TRBD1. The TCR originated in a man between 65 and 85 years old with acute or convalescent COVID-19. Material for sequencing was peripheral blood. The nucleotide sequence is TGTGCCAGCAGCTCGGGGACAGCCCGACCAGGGGAGCTGTTTTTT. It encodes CASSSGTARPGELFF. The full variable domain, with segments outside the CDR3 supplied by the reference TRBV7-3 and TRBJ2-2 proteins, appears as GAGVSQTPSNKVTEKGKYVELRCDPISGHTALYWYRQSLGQGPEFLIYFQGTGAADDSGLPNDRFFAVRPEGSVSTLKIQRTERGDSAVYLCASSSGTARPGELFFGEGSRLTVL.